This TCR beta chain is from a study of human thymus T cells (dated by TCRdb to 2020 to 2022). Some background on the complete study: TCR alpha and beta repertoires from about 8 infant thymus samples and a few related peripheral blood samples were characterized in the study. Donor ages ranged from about 6 to 250 days, and the cohort comprised 5 to 7 male and two female infants. Beyond this particular receptor, the publication reports: V and J gene segment usage appeared biased in both thymic and peripheral blood repertoires. According to the related research, thymic TCR repertoires were highly overlapping among unrelated individuals. On average, thymus samples yielded roughly 800,000 unique TCRB clonotypes, whereas blood samples yielded about 84,000.

TCRB and TCRAD loci were amplified from a standardized quantity of quality-controlled genomic DNA using the immunoSEQ multiplex PCR assay. The V(D)J region was spanned by amplicons of a length sufficient to cover the CDR3 and to identify V and J genes. The amplicons were sequenced on an Illumina platform via the commercial immunoSEQ service. Per the source publication's procedure: Corrections for primer bias and sequencing errors followed previously described methods, while TCRAD and TCRB definitions were based on the IMGT database. Repertoires were analysed with immunoSEQ Analyzer 3.0 and VDJTools, covering basic statistics, V/J segment usage, diversity estimates, rarefaction and pairwise overlap. Diversity was estimated using the Chao1, ChaoE, Efron-Thisted, Shannon and inverse Simpson indices, and was also estimated on datasets down-sampled to the size of the smallest sample. For repertoire overlap, CDR3 nucleotide sequence, V gene and J gene had to match strictly, and clustering was done by Jaccard-based multidimensional scaling. TCRdb stores this immuneACCESS table with in-frame sequences only. Part of the clones is absent; in the studies checked, under half of the shortfall reflects unresolved V genes, and no reason is known for the rest. V and J calls and clone size are copied from that table; D and trimming were computed from the DNA. The sample table holds 75,000 to 90,000 clones, of which 90% to 97% were seen once. The biggest ten clones account for just over 0.03% of the sample.

V sheds 0 bases and J sheds 8 bases, leaving 22 bases between their ends. CDR1 and CDR2 are drawn from the germline V gene (reference sequence): MNHEY, SMNVEV. From cysteine to phenylalanine, the CDR3 is 18 amino acids long. Just CDR3 DNA is preserved here, 54 bases in frame from base 1. On this clone: Which antigen it targets is not known. The record has no base qualities; no much larger clone is one base away.

Thymus tissue was obtained as surgical resects removed during corrective cardiac surgery. Donors were immunologically healthy infants undergoing open corrective cardiac surgery for congenital heart defects in Finland. Thymocytes were freed from the tissue by mechanical means and kept at -70 degrees C as pellets of roughly 9-30 million cells. A QIAsymphony instrument was used to extract genomic DNA from frozen cell pellets. The rearranged segments are TRBV27 and TRBJ2-2; the best D guess is TRBD2, with 5 bases matching. The clonotype comes from a boy in the first two years of life with a congenital heart defect but otherwise immunologically healthy. Sample: thymus tissue. The bases are TGTGCCAGCAGTTTATCCCTCCGGACTTTTTTAGAGAGAGGGGAGCTGTTTTTT. This sequence encodes CASSLSLRTFLERGELFF.